What follows describes a single T cell receptor (beta chain). What it binds is not known. Naivety among CD8 cells was defined by CD45RO negativity and positive CCR7 selection, thereby excluding terminally differentiated effector memory CD45RA+ cells. The data stem from a study of shared clonotypes between healthy human individuals. Study in general: A couple of women and a few men aged 18 to 49 made up the donors. There were three CD4 naive, three CD4 memory, two CD8 naive and one CD8 memory plates per donor.

The CDR3 covers 13 residues. The V gene lost 8 bases and the J gene lost 9 bases, with 17 bases spanning the gap. Germline CDR1 is SGHTA and CDR2 is FQGNSA. Notes on the study in general: Expectations were that clonotype sharing among donors would be affected by sequencing depth. Naive CD4 clonotypes overlapped across a few donors at about 5.3%.

Produced via immunoSEQ multiplex PCR; TCRdb's table is partial and in-frame only. Of millions of clones in the sample, about 95% are singletons; the top ten hold about 1.1%. The TCR sequence derives from a man between 18 and 35 years old in good health. Material: naive CD8+ T cells sorted from blood. The genes are TRBV7-2 and TRBJ2-1; D is ambiguous. The CDR3 coding sequence is TGTGCCAGCTACCGTCCCCCCCGGGTTGAGCAGTTCTTC. Its protein product is CASYRPPRVEQFF.